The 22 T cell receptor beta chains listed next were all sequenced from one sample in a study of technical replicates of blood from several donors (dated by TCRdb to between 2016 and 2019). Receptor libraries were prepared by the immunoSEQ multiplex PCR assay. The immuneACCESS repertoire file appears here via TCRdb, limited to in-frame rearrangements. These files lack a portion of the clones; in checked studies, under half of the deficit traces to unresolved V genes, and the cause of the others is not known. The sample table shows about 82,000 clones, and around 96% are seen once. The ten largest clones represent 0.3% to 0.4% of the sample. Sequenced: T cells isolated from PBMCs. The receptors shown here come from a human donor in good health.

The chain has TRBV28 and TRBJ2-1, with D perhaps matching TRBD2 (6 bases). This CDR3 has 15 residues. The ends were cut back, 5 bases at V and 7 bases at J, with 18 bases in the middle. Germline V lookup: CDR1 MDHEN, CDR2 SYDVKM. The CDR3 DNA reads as TGTGCCAGCAGTGGGTCGGCACTAGCCGTAAATGAGCAGTTCTTC. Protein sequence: CASSGSALAVNEQFF.

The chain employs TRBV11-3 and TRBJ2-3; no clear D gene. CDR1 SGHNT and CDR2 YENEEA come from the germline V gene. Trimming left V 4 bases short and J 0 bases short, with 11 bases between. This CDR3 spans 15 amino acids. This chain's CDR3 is CASSSTKTSTDTQYF. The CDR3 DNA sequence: TGTGCCAGCAGCTCAACTAAGACTAGCACAGATACGCAGTATTTT.

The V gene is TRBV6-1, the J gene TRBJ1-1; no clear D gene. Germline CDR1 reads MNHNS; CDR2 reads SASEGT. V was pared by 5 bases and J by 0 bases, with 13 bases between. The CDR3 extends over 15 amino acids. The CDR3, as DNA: TGTGCCAGCAGTTCCAGCGACGGATTGAACACTGAAGCTTTCTTT. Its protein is CASSSSDGLNTEAFF.

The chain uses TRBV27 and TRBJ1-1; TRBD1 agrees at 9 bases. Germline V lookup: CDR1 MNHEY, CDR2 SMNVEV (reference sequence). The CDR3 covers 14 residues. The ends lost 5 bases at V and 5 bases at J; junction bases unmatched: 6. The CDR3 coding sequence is TGTGCCAGCAGTGAGGGGACAGGGTGGACTGAAGCTTTCTTT. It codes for CASSEGTGWTEAFF.

The CDR3 sequence is CASSSSRQAIEQYF. As DNA, the CDR3 is TGTGCCAGCAGCTCCTCGAGACAGGCGATCGAGCAGTACTTC. This chain joins TRBV11-2 and TRBJ2-7, with a tentative D call TRBD1 (6 bases). Germline CDR1 reads SGHAT; CDR2 reads FQNNGV. The CDR3 contains 14 residues. V dropped 4 bases and J dropped 6 bases, with 16 bases sitting between them.

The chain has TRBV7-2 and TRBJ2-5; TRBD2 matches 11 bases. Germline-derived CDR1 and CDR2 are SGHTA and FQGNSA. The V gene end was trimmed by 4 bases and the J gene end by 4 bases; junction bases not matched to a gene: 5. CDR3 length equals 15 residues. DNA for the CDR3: TGTGCCAGCAGCTACAATGGACTAGCGGGAGAGACCCAGTACTTC. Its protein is CASSYNGLAGETQYF.

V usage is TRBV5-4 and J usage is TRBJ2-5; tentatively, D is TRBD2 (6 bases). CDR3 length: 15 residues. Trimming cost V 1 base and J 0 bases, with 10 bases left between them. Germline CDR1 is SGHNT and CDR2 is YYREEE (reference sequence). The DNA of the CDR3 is TGTGCCAGCAGCTTGAACGGGAGACACCAAGAGACCCAGTACTTC. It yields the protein CASSLNGRHQETQYF. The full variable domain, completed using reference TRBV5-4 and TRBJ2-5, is ETGVTQSPTHLIKTRGQQVTLRCSSQSGHNTVSWYQQALGQGPQFIFQYYREEENGRGNFPPRFSGLQFPNYSSELNVNALELDDSALYLCASSLNGRHQETQYFGPGTRLLVL.

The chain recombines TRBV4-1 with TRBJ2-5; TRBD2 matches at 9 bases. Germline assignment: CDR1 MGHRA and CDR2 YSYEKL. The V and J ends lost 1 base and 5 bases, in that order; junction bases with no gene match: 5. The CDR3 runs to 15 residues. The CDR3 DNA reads TGCGCCAGCAGCCAAGGAGCGGGAGGAGGGGAGACCCAGTACTTC. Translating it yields CASSQGAGGGETQYF.

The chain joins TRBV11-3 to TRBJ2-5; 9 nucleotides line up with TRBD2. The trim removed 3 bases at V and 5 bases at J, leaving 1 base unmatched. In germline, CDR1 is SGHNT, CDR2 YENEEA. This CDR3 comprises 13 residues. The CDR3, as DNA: TGTGCCAGCAGCTTTGCGGGAGGGGAGACCCAGTACTTC. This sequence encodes CASSFAGGETQYF.

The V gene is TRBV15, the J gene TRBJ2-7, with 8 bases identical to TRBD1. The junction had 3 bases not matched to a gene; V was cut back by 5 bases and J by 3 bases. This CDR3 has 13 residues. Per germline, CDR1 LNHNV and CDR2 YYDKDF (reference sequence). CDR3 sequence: CATSAGQDYEQYF. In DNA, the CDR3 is TGTGCCACCAGCGCGGGACAGGACTACGAGCAGTACTTC.

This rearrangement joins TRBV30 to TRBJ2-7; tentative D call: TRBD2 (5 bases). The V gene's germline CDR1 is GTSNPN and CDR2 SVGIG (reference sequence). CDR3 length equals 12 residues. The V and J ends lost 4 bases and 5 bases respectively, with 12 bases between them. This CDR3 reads CAWTEGLDEQYF. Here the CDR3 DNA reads TGTGCCTGGACCGAGGGCCTGGACGAGCAGTACTTC.

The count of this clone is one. The CDR3 DNA follows: TGCGCCAGGGGCACTAGCGGGAGGAATGAGCAGTTCTTC. Translating it yields CARGTSGRNEQFF. The chain is built from TRBV5-1 and TRBJ2-1, with 12 nucleotides matching TRBD2. In germline, CDR1 is SGHRS, CDR2 YFSETQ. J lost 7 bases, V lost 8 bases, and 4 bases had no gene match. The CDR3 is 13 residues long.

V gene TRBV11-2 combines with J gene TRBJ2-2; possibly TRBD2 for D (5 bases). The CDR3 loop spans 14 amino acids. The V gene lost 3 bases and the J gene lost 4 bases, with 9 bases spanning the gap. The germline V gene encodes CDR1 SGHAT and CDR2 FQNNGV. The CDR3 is CASSFRDFTGELFF. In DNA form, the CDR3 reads TGTGCCAGCAGCTTCCGGGATTTCACCGGGGAGCTGTTTTTT.

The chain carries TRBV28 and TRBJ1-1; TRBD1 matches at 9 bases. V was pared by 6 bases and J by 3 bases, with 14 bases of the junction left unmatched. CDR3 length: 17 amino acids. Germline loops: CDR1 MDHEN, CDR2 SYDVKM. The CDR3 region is CASSETGGGLSDTEAFF. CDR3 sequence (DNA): TGTGCCAGCAGCGAGACAGGGGGTGGCTTGTCGGACACTGAAGCTTTCTTT.

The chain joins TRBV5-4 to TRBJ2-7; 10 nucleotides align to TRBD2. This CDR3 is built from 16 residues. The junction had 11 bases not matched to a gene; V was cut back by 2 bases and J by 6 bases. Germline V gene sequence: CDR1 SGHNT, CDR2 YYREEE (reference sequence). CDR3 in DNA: TGTGCCAGCAGCTTTGGACGGCTAGCGGGAGTTGCCGAGCAGTACTTC. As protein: CASSFGRLAGVAEQYF.

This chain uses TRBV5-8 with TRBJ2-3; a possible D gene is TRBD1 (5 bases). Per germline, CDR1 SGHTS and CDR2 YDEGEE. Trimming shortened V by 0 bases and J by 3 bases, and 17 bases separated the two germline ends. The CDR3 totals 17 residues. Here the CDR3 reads CASSLAFGAGGTDTQYF. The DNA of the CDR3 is TGTGCCAGCAGCTTGGCCTTTGGGGCCGGCGGTACAGATACGCAGTATTTT.

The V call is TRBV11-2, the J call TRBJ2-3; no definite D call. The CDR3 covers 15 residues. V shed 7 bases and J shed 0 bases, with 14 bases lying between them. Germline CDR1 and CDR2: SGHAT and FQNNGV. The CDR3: CASTLFAESTDTQYF. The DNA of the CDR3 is TGTGCCAGCACACTATTCGCGGAAAGCACAGATACGCAGTATTTT.

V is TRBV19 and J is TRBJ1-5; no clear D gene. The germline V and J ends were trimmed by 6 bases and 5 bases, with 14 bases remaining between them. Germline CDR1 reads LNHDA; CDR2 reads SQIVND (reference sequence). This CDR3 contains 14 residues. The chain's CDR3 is CASSPPEGYQPQHF. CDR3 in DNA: TGTGCCAGTAGCCCCCCGGAGGGATATCAGCCCCAGCATTTT.

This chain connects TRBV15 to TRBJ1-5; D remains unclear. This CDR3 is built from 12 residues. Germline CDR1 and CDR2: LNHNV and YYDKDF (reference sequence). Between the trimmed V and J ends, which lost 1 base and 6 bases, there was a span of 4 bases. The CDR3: CATSRAGQPQHF. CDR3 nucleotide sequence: TGTGCCACCAGCAGAGCAGGTCAGCCCCAGCATTTT.

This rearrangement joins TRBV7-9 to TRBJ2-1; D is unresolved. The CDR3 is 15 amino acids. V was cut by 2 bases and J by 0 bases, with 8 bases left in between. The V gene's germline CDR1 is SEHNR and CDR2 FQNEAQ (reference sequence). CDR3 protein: CASSLPGNSYNEQFF. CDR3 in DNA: TGTGCCAGCAGCTTACCAGGAAACTCCTACAATGAGCAGTTCTTC.

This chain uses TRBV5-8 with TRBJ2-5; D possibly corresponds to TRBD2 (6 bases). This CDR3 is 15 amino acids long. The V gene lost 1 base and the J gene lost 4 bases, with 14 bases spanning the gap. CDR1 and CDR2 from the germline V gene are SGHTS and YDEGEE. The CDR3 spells CASSLQGVEGETQYF. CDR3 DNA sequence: TGTGCCAGCAGCTTGCAGGGTGTGGAGGGAGAGACCCAGTACTTC.

The CDR3 loop is CASSSRGPANEKLFF. The CDR3 region has the DNA TGTGCCAGCAGCTCCAGGGGGCCTGCTAATGAAAAACTGTTTTTT. The chain couples TRBV5-4 to TRBJ1-4; 8 positions match TRBD1. The germline gives CDR1 SGHNT, CDR2 YYREEE (reference sequence). Trimming at V came to 3 bases and at J to 3 bases, leaving 4 bases not matched to a gene. The CDR3 sequence is 15 residues long.